These T cell receptor beta chains were read from a single sample in a study of blood T cell repertoires in COVID-19. The repertoire was sequenced with immunoSEQ multiplex PCR; TCRdb's copy has only in-frame clones and lacks some. The sample holds 140,000 to 150,000 clones; roughly 79% are singletons and the top ten take just under 2%. Sample: peripheral blood. These receptors all come from a woman aged 60 to 75 with acute or convalescent COVID-19. Each CDR3 is given with its conserved first and last residue. D genes are given only for firm matches. Not every row has a clone size; where given, it reads once, few, many or a size class.

size: .; J: TRBJ2-7; D: TRBD1; V: TRBV11-2; CDR3: CASSLDSGQGKEQYF; DNA: TGTGCCAGCAGCTTAGACTCGGGACAGGGTAAAGAGCAGTACTTC
size: few; J: TRBJ2-1; D: TRBD2; V: TRBV3-1/TRBV3-2; CDR3: CASSQVGQTSGYYNEQFF; DNA: TGTGCCAGCAGCCAAGTGGGACAGACTAGCGGGTACTACAATGAGCAGTTCTTC
size: once; J: TRBJ1-1; D: .; V: TRBV11-2; CDR3: CASSLDWGEAFF; DNA: TGTGCCAGCAGCTTAGACTGGGGCGAAGCTTTCTTT
size: .; J: TRBJ1-1; D: TRBD1; V: TRBV30; CDR3: CASAGGTAASFF; DNA: TGTGCCTCGGCAGGGGGGACCGCGGCGTCTTTCTTT
size: .; J: TRBJ1-1; D: .; V: TRBV19; CDR3: CASSIRVGATEAFF; DNA: TGTGCCAGTAGTATAAGGGTGGGGGCCACTGAAGCTTTCTTT
size: .; J: TRBJ2-3; D: .; V: TRBV7-7; CDR3: CASSLRPGSDTQYF; DNA: TGTGCTAGCAGCTTACGGCCGGGTTCAGATACGCAGTATTTT
size: .; J: TRBJ1-5; D: .; V: TRBV28; CDR3: CASSLREAYSNQPQHF; DNA: TGTGCCAGCAGTTTACGAGAAGCATATAGCAATCAGCCCCAGCATTTT
size: .; J: TRBJ2-2; D: .; V: TRBV6-5; CDR3: CASIRTFNTGELFF; DNA: TGTGCCAGCATCAGAACCTTTAACACCGGGGAGCTGTTTTTT
size: .; J: TRBJ1-5; D: .; V: TRBV4-1; CDR3: CASSQVGRGHYQPQHF; DNA: TGCGCCAGCAGCCAAGTTGGCAGGGGTCATTATCAGCCCCAGCATTTT
size: .; J: TRBJ1-6; D: TRBD1; V: TRBV27; CDR3: CASSLQPGRGYNSPLHF; DNA: TGTGCCAGCAGTTTACAACCGGGCAGGGGGTATAATTCACCCCTCCACTTT
size: .; J: TRBJ2-2; D: TRBD1; V: TRBV2; CDR3: CASSEDRGLAGELFF; DNA: TGTGCCAGCAGTGAGGACAGGGGTCTTGCCGGGGAGCTGTTTTTT
size: few; J: TRBJ2-2; D: TRBD1; V: TRBV19; CDR3: CASSTPTGTGLSTGELFF; DNA: TGTGCCAGTAGTACCCCCACCGGGACAGGGTTGAGCACCGGGGAGCTGTTTTTT
size: .; J: TRBJ1-1; D: .; V: TRBV30; CDR3: CAWGTGPNTEAFF; DNA: TGTGCCTGGGGTACAGGGCCGAACACTGAAGCTTTCTTT
size: .; J: TRBJ1-1; D: .; V: TRBV9; CDR3: CASSVAAVNTEAFF; DNA: TGTGCCAGCAGCGTAGCTGCAGTGAACACTGAAGCTTTCTTT
size: .; J: TRBJ2-1; D: TRBD2; V: TRBV5-4; CDR3: CASSSGLADYNEQFF; DNA: TGTGCCAGCAGCTCGGGACTAGCGGACTACAATGAGCAGTTCTTC
size: .; J: TRBJ2-5; D: .; V: TRBV30; CDR3: CAWSAGETQYF; DNA: TGTGCCTGGAGTGCGGGAGAGACCCAGTACTTC
size: .; J: TRBJ1-5; D: .; V: TRBV18; CDR3: CASSPVPGGPQHF; DNA: TGTGCCAGCTCACCCGTCCCGGGGGGCCCCCAGCATTTT
size: many; J: TRBJ2-2; D: .; V: TRBV10-3; CDR3: CAISESIFLANKLVHGELFF; DNA: TGTGCCATCAGTGAGTCGATCTTTTTAGCTAACAAACTCGTACACGGGGAGCTGTTTTTT
size: .; J: TRBJ2-2; D: .; V: TRBV30; CDR3: CAWSRSAGELFF; DNA: TGTGCCTGGAGTAGATCGGCCGGGGAGCTGTTTTTT
size: .; J: TRBJ1-2; D: .; V: TRBV5-6; CDR3: CASSAAQGIYGYTF; DNA: TGTGCCAGCAGCGCTGCACAGGGCATTTATGGCTACACCTTC
size: .; J: TRBJ2-2; D: TRBD1; V: TRBV11-3; CDR3: CASSRTGADTGELFF; DNA: TGTGCCAGCAGCCGCACAGGGGCCGACACCGGGGAGCTGTTTTTT
size: .; J: TRBJ1-3; D: TRBD1; V: TRBV9; CDR3: CASSAPGQGIGTIYF; DNA: TGTGCCAGCAGCGCACCGGGACAGGGGATTGGGACCATATATTTT
size: .; J: TRBJ1-1; D: TRBD1; V: TRBV5-4; CDR3: CASSSSRQGRIEAMGAFF; DNA: TGTGCCAGCAGCTCCTCTCGACAGGGAAGAATCGAGGCCATGGGAGCTTTCTTT
size: .; J: TRBJ2-7; D: TRBD2; V: TRBV5-1; CDR3: CASSLGLVYEQYF; DNA: TGCGCCAGCAGCCTAGGACTAGTCTACGAGCAGTACTTC
size: .; J: TRBJ1-2; D: .; V: TRBV6-5; CDR3: CASSRSIGQNYGYTF; DNA: TGTGCCAGCAGTCGCTCCATAGGACAGAACTATGGCTACACCTTC
size: .; J: TRBJ1-4; D: TRBD1; V: TRBV20-1; CDR3: CSAQTGEKLFF; DNA: TGCAGTGCTCAGACAGGGGAAAAACTGTTTTTT